What follows describes a single T cell receptor (beta chain). The CDR3 runs to 16 residues. The data were taken from a study of control samples from healthy donors and cancer patients. Clones were read by immunoSEQ multiplex PCR, and TCRdb kept only the in-frame ones, dropping some. This sample has some 120,000 clones, with 80% to 90% found just once. The gene calls are TRBV21-1 and TRBJ1-2; the DNA was not used to check the table's D call, TRBD1. TRBV21-1 is a known pseudogene. The material sequenced was blood. This clonotype was obtained from a man aged 25-45 years in good health. As DNA, the CDR3 is TGTGCCAGCAGCAACCATATTCCGACAGCCCCCTATGGCTACACCTTC. Protein: CASSNHIPTAPYGYTF.